The 15 T cell receptor beta chains below come from one sample, sequenced in a study of CD8+ T cells in alopecia areata. Reverse transcribed after extraction, RNA yielded cDNA as the sequencing template. Clones were sequenced by immunoSEQ multiplex PCR, and TCRdb holds only the in-frame ones, with some missing. The sample lists about 160,000 clones, 50% to 70% occurring once. Noted treatment: oral pan-JAK inhibitor, 5-10 mg twice daily. Sequences were derived from CD4+ T cells sorted from blood, sampled at week 4, from a patient treated with tofacitinib. The source is a human donor with alopecia areata.

CDR3: CSAKGYSYEQYF. CDR3 nucleotide sequence: TGCAGCGCCAAGGGATACTCCTACGAGCAGTACTTC. This chain connects TRBV29-1 to TRBJ2-7; D gene ambiguous. The CDR3 runs to 12 residues. Germline CDR1 reads SQVTM; CDR2 reads ANQGSEA. The germline V and J ends were trimmed by 7 bases and 0 bases, with 10 bases remaining between them.

The chain carries TRBV5-6 and TRBJ2-6; D gene unclear. The CDR3 is 17 residues long. Germline V lookup: CDR1 SGHDT, CDR2 YYEEEE. V lost 0 bases to trimming and J lost 4 bases, with 14 bases between them. Written as DNA, the CDR3 is TGTGCCAGCAGCTTGGACGTGGGGTGGTCCGGGGCCAACGTCCTGACTTTC. Amino acid sequence: CASSLDVGWSGANVLTF.

The chain has TRBV25-1 and TRBJ2-5, with TRBD2 identical over 10 bases. J lost 3 bases, V lost 10 bases, and 5 bases had no gene match. There are 13 residues in the CDR3. Germline CDR1 and CDR2: MGHDK and SYGVNS. CDR3 in amino acids: CATRLAGEETQYF. CDR3 sequence (DNA): TGTGCCACACGACTAGCGGGTGAAGAGACCCAGTACTTC.

The chain joins TRBV9 to TRBJ2-3, with D perhaps assigned TRBD1 or TRBD2 (5 bases each). CDR3 length: 14 residues. V was trimmed by 4 bases and J by 6 bases, leaving 15 bases between them. Germline CDR1 and CDR2: SGDLS and YYNGEE. The CDR3 DNA sequence: TGTGCCAGCAGCCTACGACATGGGGGTGATACGCAGTATTTT. Its translation is CASSLRHGGDTQYF.

This clone appeared a few times. This chain uses TRBV10-3 with TRBJ2-5, with D maybe TRBD2 (6 bases). The ends were cut back, 8 bases at V and 4 bases at J, with 14 bases in the middle. The germline V gene has CDR1 ENHRY and CDR2 SYGVKD. This CDR3 contains 13 residues. CDR3 protein: CAISGGLGETQYF. The CDR3 coding sequence is TGTGCCATCTCAGGAGGGCTCGGAGAGACCCAGTACTTC.

The chain recombines TRBV7-2 with TRBJ2-7, with 8 nucleotides matching TRBD2. The CDR3 contains 15 residues. Per the germline V gene, CDR1 is SGHTA and CDR2 is FQGNSA. V trimming: 2 bases; J trimming: 2 bases; junction bases outside the gene matches: 5. The CDR3 protein is CASSLNAGGAYEQYF. Written as DNA, the CDR3 is TGTGCCAGCAGCTTAAACGCCGGGGGGGCCTACGAGCAGTACTTC.

The sample holds a few counts of this clone. For the CDR3, the DNA is TGTGCCAGCAGCTTCTCTAGCCGCGAGCAGTTCTTC. Amino acid sequence: CASSFSSREQFF. The chain recombines TRBV27 with TRBJ2-1; TRBD2 might be the D (5 bases). The CDR3 has 12 residues. V was trimmed by 6 bases and J by 10 bases, leaving 13 bases between them. CDR1 and CDR2 from the germline V gene are MNHEY and SMNVEV (reference sequence).

The V call is TRBV27, the J call TRBJ2-7; 7 bases match TRBD1. CDR3 length equals 17 residues. In germline, CDR1 is MNHEY, CDR2 SMNVEV (reference sequence). V trimming: 4 bases; J trimming: 4 bases; junction bases outside the gene matches: 16. CDR3 region: CASSSPRQGPGGYEQYF. In nucleotides, the CDR3 is TGTGCCAGCAGTTCCCCTCGACAGGGACCAGGCGGGTACGAGCAGTACTTC.

V usage is TRBV4-3 and J usage is TRBJ1-4, with no clear D. V lost 0 bases, J lost 6 bases, and 14 bases lay in between. The CDR3 is 16 amino acids. Germline V gene data show CDR1 as LGHNA and CDR2 as YSLEER. This CDR3 is CASSQDGRRGDEKLFF. In DNA, the CDR3 is TGCGCCAGCAGCCAAGATGGACGAAGAGGTGATGAAAAACTGTTTTTT.

This chain links TRBV29-1 with TRBJ2-3; D not resolved. Between the trimmed V and J ends, which lost 8 bases and 8 bases, there was a span of 17 bases. CDR1 SQVTM and CDR2 ANQGSEA come from the germline V gene. The CDR3 loop spans 12 amino acids. The CDR3 nucleotides are TGCAGCCTACTGGGCCTACAGAGTACGCAGTATTTT. This encodes CSLLGLQSTQYF.

The chain carries TRBV25-1 and TRBJ2-7, with 10 positions matching TRBD2. This CDR3 has 14 residues. The ends lost 6 bases at V and 0 bases at J; junction bases unmatched: 2. Germline V gene data show CDR1 as MGHDK and CDR2 as SYGVNS. The CDR3, as DNA: TGTGCCAGCAGAGCTAGCGGGAGCTCCTACGAGCAGTACTTC. Protein: CASRASGSSYEQYF.

V is TRBV5-6 and J is TRBJ2-6; D not certain. The V gene lost 0 bases and the J gene lost 0 bases, with 4 bases spanning the gap. The CDR3 is 15 residues long. Germline V gives CDR1 SGHDT, CDR2 YYEEEE. The CDR3 sequence is CASSLGISGANVLTF. CDR3 bases: TGTGCCAGCAGCTTGGGGATCTCTGGGGCCAACGTCCTGACTTTC.

There are a few counts of this clone. The gene calls are TRBV5-1 and TRBJ2-2; D is possibly TRBD1 or TRBD2 (5 bases each). CDR3 size: 15 residues. Trimming took 4 bases from V and 5 from J, leaving 15 bases between them. Per the germline V gene, CDR1 is SGHRS and CDR2 is YFSETQ. CDR3 residues: CASSVPQGETGELFF. In DNA form, the CDR3 reads TGCGCCAGCAGCGTCCCCCAGGGAGAGACCGGGGAGCTGTTTTTT.

The V and J genes are TRBV29-1 and TRBJ1-2; no clear D. This CDR3 is built from 11 residues. V gave up 5 bases and J gave up 6 bases, with 10 bases separating them. Per germline, CDR1 SQVTM and CDR2 ANQGSEA. CDR3 coding DNA: TGCAGCGTTTGGGGAGAGGATGGCTACACCTTC. Translation gives CSVWGEDGYTF.

The chain has TRBV7-2 and TRBJ1-2; D remains unclear. CDR1 is SGHTA, CDR2 FQGNSA, per germline. CDR3 length equals 13 residues. V dropped 6 bases and J dropped 3 bases, with 11 bases sitting between them. The CDR3 region is CASSTTMHYGYTF. The CDR3 nucleotides read TGTGCCAGCAGTACGACCATGCACTATGGCTACACCTTC.